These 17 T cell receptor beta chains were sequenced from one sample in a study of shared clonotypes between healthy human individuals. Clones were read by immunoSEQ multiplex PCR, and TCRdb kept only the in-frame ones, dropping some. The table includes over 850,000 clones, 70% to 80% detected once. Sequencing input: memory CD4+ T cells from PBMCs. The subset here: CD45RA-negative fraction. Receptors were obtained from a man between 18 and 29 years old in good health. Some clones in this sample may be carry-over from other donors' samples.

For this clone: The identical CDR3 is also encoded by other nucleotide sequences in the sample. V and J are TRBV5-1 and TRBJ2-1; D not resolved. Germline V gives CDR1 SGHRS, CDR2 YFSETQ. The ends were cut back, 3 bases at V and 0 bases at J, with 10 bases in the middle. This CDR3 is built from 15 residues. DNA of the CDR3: TGCGCCAGCAGCTCTGGAGTAAGCTCCTACAATGAGCAGTTCTTC. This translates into CASSSGVSSYNEQFF. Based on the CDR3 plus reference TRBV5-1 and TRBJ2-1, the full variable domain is KAGVTQTPRYLIKTRGQQVTLSCSPISGHRSVSWYQQTPGQGLQFLFEYFSETQRNKGNFPGRFSGRQFSNSRSEMNVSTLELGDSALYLCASSSGVSSYNEQFFGPGTRLTVL.

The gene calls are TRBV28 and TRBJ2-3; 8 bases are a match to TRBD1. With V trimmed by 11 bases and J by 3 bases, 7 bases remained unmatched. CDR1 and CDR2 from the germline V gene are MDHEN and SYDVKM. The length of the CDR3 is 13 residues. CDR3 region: CAARQGATDTQYF. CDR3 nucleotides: TGTGCCGCCAGGCAGGGGGCAACAGATACGCAGTATTTT.

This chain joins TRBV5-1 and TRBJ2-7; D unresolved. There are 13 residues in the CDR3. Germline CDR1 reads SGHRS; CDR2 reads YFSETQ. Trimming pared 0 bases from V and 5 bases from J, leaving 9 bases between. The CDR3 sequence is CASSLEAYDEQYF. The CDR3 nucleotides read TGCGCCAGCAGCTTGGAGGCTTACGACGAGCAGTACTTC.

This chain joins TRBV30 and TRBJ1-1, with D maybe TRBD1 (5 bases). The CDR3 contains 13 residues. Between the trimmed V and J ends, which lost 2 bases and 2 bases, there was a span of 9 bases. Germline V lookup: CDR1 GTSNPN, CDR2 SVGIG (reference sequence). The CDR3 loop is CAWSKGFNTEAFF. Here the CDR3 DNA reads TGTGCCTGGAGTAAGGGGTTCAACACTGAAGCTTTCTTT.

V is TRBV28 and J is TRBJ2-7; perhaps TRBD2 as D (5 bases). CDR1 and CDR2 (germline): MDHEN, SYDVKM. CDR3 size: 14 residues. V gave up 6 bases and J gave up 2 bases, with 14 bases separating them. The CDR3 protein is CASSNTGSTYEQYF. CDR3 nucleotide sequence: TGTGCCAGCAGCAACACGGGGAGCACCTACGAGCAGTACTTC.

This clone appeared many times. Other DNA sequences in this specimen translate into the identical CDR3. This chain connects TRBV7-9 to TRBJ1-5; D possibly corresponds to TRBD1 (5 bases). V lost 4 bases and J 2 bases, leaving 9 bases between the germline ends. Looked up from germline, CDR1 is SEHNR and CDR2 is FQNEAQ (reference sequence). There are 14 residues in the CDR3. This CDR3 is CASSYGGGNQPQHF. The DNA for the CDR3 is TGTGCCAGCAGCTACGGGGGTGGCAATCAGCCCCAGCATTTT.

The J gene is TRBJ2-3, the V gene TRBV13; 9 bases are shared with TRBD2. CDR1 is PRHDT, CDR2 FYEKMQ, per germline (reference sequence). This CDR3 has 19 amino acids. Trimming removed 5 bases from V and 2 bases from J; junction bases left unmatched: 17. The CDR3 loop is CASSIQRATSGHPTDTQYF. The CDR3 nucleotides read TGTGCCAGCAGCATACAACGAGCCACTAGCGGGCACCCCACAGATACGCAGTATTTT.

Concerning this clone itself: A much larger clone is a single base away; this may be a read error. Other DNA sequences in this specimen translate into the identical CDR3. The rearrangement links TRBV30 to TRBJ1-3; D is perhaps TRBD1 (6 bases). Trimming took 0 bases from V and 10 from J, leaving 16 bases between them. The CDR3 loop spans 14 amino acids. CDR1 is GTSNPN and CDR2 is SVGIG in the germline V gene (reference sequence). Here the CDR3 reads CAWSVGGGSNTIYF. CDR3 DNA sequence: TGTGCCTGGAGTGTAGGAGGGGGTAGTAATACCATATATTTT.

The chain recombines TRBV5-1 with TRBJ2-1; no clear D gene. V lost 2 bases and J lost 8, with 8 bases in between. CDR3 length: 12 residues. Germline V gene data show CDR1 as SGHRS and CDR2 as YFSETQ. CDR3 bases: TGCGCCAGCAGCTTTGGAAGGGATGAGCAGTTCTTC. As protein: CASSFGRDEQFF.

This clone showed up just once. The CDR3 region is CASSEAGVGAKNIQYF. The CDR3 nucleotides read TGTGCCAGCAGTGAAGCTGGGGTGGGAGCCAAAAACATTCAGTACTTC. The chain employs TRBV6-1 and TRBJ2-4; D is undetermined. Trimming stripped 0 bases from V and 0 bases from J, with 9 bases between. The CDR3 is made up of 16 amino acids. Germline V gives CDR1 MNHNS, CDR2 SASEGT.

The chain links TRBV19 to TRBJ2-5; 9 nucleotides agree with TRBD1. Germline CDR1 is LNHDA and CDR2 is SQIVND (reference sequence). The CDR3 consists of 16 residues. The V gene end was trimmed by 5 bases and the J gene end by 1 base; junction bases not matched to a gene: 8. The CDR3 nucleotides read TGTGCCAGTAGTTCGTGGGACAGGGTAGGCCAAGAGACCCAGTACTTC. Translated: CASSSWDRVGQETQYF.

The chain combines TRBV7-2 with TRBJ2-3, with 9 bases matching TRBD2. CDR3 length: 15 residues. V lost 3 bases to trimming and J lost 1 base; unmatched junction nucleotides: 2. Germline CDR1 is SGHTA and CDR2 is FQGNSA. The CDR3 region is CASSFWTSGTDTQYF. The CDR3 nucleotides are TGTGCCAGCAGCTTCTGGACTAGCGGCACAGATACGCAGTATTTT. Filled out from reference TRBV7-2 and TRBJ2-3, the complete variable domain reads GAGVSQSPSNKVTEKGKDVELRCDPISGHTALYWYRQSLGQGLEFLIYFQGNSAPDKSGLPSDRFSAERTGGSVSTLTIQRTQQEDSAVYLCASSFWTSGTDTQYFGPGTRLTVL.

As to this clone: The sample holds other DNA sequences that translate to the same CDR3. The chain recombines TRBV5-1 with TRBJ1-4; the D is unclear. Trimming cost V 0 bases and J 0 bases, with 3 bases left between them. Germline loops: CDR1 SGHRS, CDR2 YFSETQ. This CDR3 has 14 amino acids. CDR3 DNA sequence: TGCGCCAGCAGCTTGGCGGCAACTAATGAAAAACTGTTTTTT. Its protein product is CASSLAATNEKLFF. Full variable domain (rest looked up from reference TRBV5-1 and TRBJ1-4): KAGVTQTPRYLIKTRGQQVTLSCSPISGHRSVSWYQQTPGQGLQFLFEYFSETQRNKGNFPGRFSGRQFSNSRSEMNVSTLELGDSALYLCASSLAATNEKLFFGSGTQLSVL.

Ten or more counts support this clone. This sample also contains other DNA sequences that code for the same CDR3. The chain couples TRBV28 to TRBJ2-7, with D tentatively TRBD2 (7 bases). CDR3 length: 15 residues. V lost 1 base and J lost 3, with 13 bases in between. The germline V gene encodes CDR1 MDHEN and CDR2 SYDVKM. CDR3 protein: CASSLLGGRGYEQYF. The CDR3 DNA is TGTGCCAGCAGTTTATTGGGGGGGCGAGGCTACGAGCAGTACTTC.

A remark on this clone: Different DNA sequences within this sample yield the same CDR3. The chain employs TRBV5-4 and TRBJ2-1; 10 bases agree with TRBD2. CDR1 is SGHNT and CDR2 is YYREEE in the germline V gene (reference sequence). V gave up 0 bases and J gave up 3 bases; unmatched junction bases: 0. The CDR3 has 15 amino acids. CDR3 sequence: CASSLGTSGYNEQFF. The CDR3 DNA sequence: TGTGCCAGCAGCTTGGGGACTAGCGGCTACAATGAGCAGTTCTTC.

CDR3 in amino acids: CASLSRQTDNEKLFF. In DNA, the CDR3 is TGTGCCAGCTTAAGTCGGCAGACCGATAATGAAAAACTGTTTTTT. The genes are TRBV18 and TRBJ1-4; D is unresolved. Germline V lookup: CDR1 KGHSH, CDR2 LQKENI. The CDR3 has 15 residues. Trimming stripped 7 bases from V and 4 bases from J, with 16 bases between.

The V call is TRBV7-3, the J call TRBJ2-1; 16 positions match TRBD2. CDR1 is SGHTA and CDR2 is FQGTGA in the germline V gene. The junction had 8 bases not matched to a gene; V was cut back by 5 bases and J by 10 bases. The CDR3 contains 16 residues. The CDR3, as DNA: TGTGCCAGCAGCCCCAACCGGGGACTAGCGGGAGGGGAGCAGTTCTTC. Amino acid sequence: CASSPNRGLAGGEQFF. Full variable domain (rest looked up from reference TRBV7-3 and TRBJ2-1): GAGVSQTPSNKVTEKGKYVELRCDPISGHTALYWYRQSLGQGPEFLIYFQGTGAADDSGLPNDRFFAVRPEGSVSTLKIQRTERGDSAVYLCASSPNRGLAGGEQFFGPGTRLTVL.